This entry describes one T cell receptor beta chain. In this sample, this clonotype turned up many times. Which antigen it targets is not known. The record has no base qualities; no much larger clone is one base away. The time point label corresponds to: newly diagnosed GD, antithyroid drugs for less than 3 months. For both TCR sequencing and RNA sequencing, RNA was extracted from PBMCs using TRIzol. The diagnosis of Graves' disease was made according to American Thyroid Association guidelines. Patients were recruited from an endocrinology department in Xi'an, China. Each patient gave roughly 8.4 milliliters of peripheral blood, collected in an EDTA anticoagulant tube. Ficoll Paque Plus density gradient separation was used to isolate PBMCs, and no additional T cell sorting was done. An Agilent 2100 Bioanalyzer and agarose gel were used to check RNA quality, while a NanoDrop 2000 measured RNA concentration.

The library was generated by multiplex PCR. Sequenced using an Illumina HiSeq 4000. To build TCR beta libraries, CDR3 regions were amplified by Arm-PCR using iRepertoire HTBI primers. Gel purification was performed on PCR products prior to sequencing. Processing in the source paper ran as follows. Across samples, approximately 68 TRBV and 14 TRBJ segments were identified and used for gene usage analysis of CDR3 amino acid clonotypes. COPE and FqMerger were used to merge the filtered high-quality paired reads into contigs. BLAST was used to align contigs to IMGT TRBV, TRBD and TRBJ reference genes, and CDR3 was defined according to IMGT. Highly expanded clones were defined as clonotypes with a frequency above 0.1%. Repertoire diversity was measured by Shannon entropy, and V-J evenness by the Gini coefficient. Public clonotypes were defined as clonotypes shared by more than one individual. TCRdb reanalyzed the raw reads on its own, using fastp at Q25 for trimming and MiXCR for clone calling, and kept in-frame beta chains. Each CDR3 protein appears once, grouped with its most common genes and DNA. What appears here as the V and J calls and clone size reflects TCRdb's work, not the paper's. Here the sample has about 540,000 distinct CDR3 sequences; roughly 13% occur a single time. The top ten constitute under 10% of the sample.

This specimen belongs to a study of regulatory T cells in long-lasting Graves disease (dated by TCRdb to the early 2020s). In terms of the full investigation: In the newly diagnosed Graves' disease group, patients had been taking antithyroid drugs for less than 3 months. A total of around 33 samples were covered by TCR sequencing, comprising about 13 persistent and around 20 newly diagnosed Graves' disease patients. The study took place in China and was registered as a clinical trial. Patients with persistent Graves' disease were compared with patients with newly diagnosed Graves' disease using TCR sequencing and RNA sequencing of peripheral blood. General findings and caveats noted by the study authors: Only peripheral blood was studied, because thyroid tissue, the primary lesion, was inaccessible. Persistent disease showed preferential use of TRBV28, TRBJ1-2 and TRBJ2-5, whereas newly diagnosed disease favored TRBV20-1 and TRBJ2-1. Compared with newly diagnosed patients, patients with persistent Graves' disease had lower TCR Shannon entropy and fewer highly expanded clones, which suggests clonal expansion. Sequencing and analysis were limited to the TCR beta chain. Persistent patients shared more public clonotypes among themselves (around 2,700) than newly diagnosed patients did (approximately 970). The small sample size was acknowledged by the authors as a limitation that may reduce accuracy.

Including the terminal cysteine and phenylalanine, the CDR3 comprises 15 residues. Just the 45-base CDR3 DNA is kept, in frame starting at base 1. V lost 3 bases and J lost 4 bases; the stretch between them is 10 bases long. CDR1 and CDR2, per the germline V gene (reference sequence), are MNHEY and SMNVEV. The sample was also linked to a second study, of T cells in Graves' hyperthyroidism and ophthalmopathy. The second study, in turn, reports: Stable Graves' hyperthyroidism was defined as no progression to ophthalmopathy during 18 months of follow-up. Hyperthyroidism patients were aged 18 to 65 years and newly diagnosed, with disease duration of less than 2 months. Exclusion was applied to patients with uncontrolled infections, other autoimmune diseases, pregnancy or lactation. Clinical symptoms, serum thyroxine and TRAb, thyroid ultrasound, and orbital computed tomography formed the basis for the diagnoses. A first-round RT-PCR of the TCR CDR3 used the HTBI primer set with the Qiagen OneStep RT-PCR kit. Most expanded thyroid clonotypes (frequency above 0.001) were also found in blood, which suggests that blood repertoires may mirror thyroid immune responses. A 13 V-J signature model separated ophthalmopathy from stable hyperthyroidism, with about 90% sensitivity and just under 84% specificity in cross-validation and 80%/75% in testing. In validation, the model predicted progression to ophthalmopathy with just under 71% sensitivity and about 73% specificity, a median of about six months before onset. A discovery cohort of about a hundred patients, about 44 with Graves' ophthalmopathy and more than 55 with stable Graves' hyperthyroidism, was used to find distinguishing TCR V-J signatures. An independent validation cohort of fewer than 20 hyperthyroidism patients and approximately 15 patients who later progressed to ophthalmopathy tested prospective prediction of ophthalmopathy. For training and testing, the 100 or so patients in the discovery cohort were randomly divided in a 7:3 ratio. The study also compared thyroid tissue and blood T-cell repertoires from about six Graves' hyperthyroidism patients. After sampling, hyperthyroidism patients received methimazole starting at 30 mg daily, and ophthalmopathy patients received high-dose intravenous methylprednisolone. Libraries were constructed in a second round of multiplex PCR, after which size selection and purification were performed. The libraries were sequenced on an Illumina HiSeq2000 using paired-end 100 bp reads. SOAPnuke was used to process the raw data, throwing out any read that contained adapters or uncalled bases, had a mean Phred below 15, or lacked an exact constant-primer or identifier match. High-quality paired reads were merged with COPE v1.2.5, and unique nucleotide sequences were defined as clonotypes. MiTCR v1.1 was used to align clonotypes to the IMGT TRBV, TRBD and TRBJ reference segments. The analysis was restricted to V-J combinations with a frequency above 0.0001, which together covered 99% to 99.2% of the repertoires. A TCS score was defined as the ratio of F50 (clonal expansion) to E x V (chaos), with BLOSUM62-based TCRdist applied between CDR3 peptides within each V-J. Welch's t-statistics and random forest reduced 450 to 600 V-J features to about 12, which were used in a naive Bayes classifier (R e1071). Sample size was not statistically predetermined, and blinding of investigators to group allocation was not performed. The paper reports TCR Vbeta CDR3 sequencing of some 140 peripheral blood samples: approximately 43 ophthalmopathy, 75 to 80 hyperthyroidism and around 17 progressor patients.

The TCR sequence derives from a man between 25 and 39 years old with Graves disease. Donor details come from another sample of the same person, matched by shared clones. The source was peripheral blood mononuclear cells (PBMCs), collected at new diagnosis, from a patient treated with antithyroid drugs. The sequence is built from TRBV27 and TRBJ2-6, with the D segment identity uncertain. The CDR3 here reads CASSFLEAGANVLTF. The sequenced DNA is TGTGCCAGCAGTTTCTTAGAGGCCGGGGCCAACGTCCTGACTTTC.